This TCR beta chain was retrieved from a study of a mutant IDH1 vaccine in newly diagnosed glioma. Overall study context: Vaccination followed radiotherapy alone by 4-6 weeks, or accompanied temozolomide cycles.

Noted time point: week 5, during vaccination. Every vaccination contained 300 ug of the mutant IDH1 20-mer peptide and was paired with topical imiquimod. As regards this clone: What it binds is not known.

Trimming took off 0 bases at V and 7 bases at J, with 14 bases between the two ends. Germline CDR1 SGDLS, CDR2 YYNGEE. This CDR3 is built from 15 residues. Regarding the study as a whole: Pseudoprogression apparently lacked any relation to changes in top peripheral T cell clonotypes.

The table came from immunoSEQ multiplex PCR; TCRdb's copy has only in-frame clones and leaves some out. The sample shows 50,000 to 75,000 clones, 84% of them seen only once. The sequences come from PBMCs, collected from a glioma patient whose treatment included an IDH1 peptide vaccine. The chain employs TRBV9 and TRBJ2-1, with D maybe TRBD1 (5 bases). The TCR was taken from a woman between 45 and 65 years old with glioma. CDR3 amino acids: CASSVDRGVGNEQFF. The CDR3, as DNA: TGTGCCAGCAGCGTAGATAGGGGTGTAGGGAATGAGCAGTTCTTC.